This TCR beta chain stems from a study of tumor and adjacent non-tumor tissue in lung cancer. The template was RNA from unsorted bulk tissue. A modified ARM-PCR protocol with three rounds of nested PCR amplified TCRbeta. TCRdb redid the calling of the multiplex PCR reads with MiXCR, one entry per CDR3 protein. The table has around 66,000 distinct CDR3 sequences, 60% to 75% seen once. The germline gives CDR1 MNHEY, CDR2 SVGAGI. This CDR3 has 14 residues. Sample: lung tumor tissue. The chain combines TRBV6-5 with TRBJ1-5; the match to TRBD1 covers 9 bases. The source of this sequence is a man aged 60 to 75 with non-small cell lung cancer. The CDR3 here is CATSSTGGSKPQHF. In DNA, the CDR3 is TGTGCAACCAGTTCAACAGGGGGCTCTAAGCCCCAGCATTTT.